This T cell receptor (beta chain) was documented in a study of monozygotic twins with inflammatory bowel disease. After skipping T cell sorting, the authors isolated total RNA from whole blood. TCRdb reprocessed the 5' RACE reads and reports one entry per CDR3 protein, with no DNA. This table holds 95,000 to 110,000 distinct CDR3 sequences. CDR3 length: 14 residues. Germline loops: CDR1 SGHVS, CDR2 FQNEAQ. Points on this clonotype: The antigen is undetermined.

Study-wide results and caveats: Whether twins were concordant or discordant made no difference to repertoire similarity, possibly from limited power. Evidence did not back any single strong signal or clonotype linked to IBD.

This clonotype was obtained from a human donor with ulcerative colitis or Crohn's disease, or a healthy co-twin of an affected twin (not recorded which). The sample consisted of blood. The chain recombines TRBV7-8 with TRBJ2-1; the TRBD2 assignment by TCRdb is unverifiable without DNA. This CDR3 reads CASSFPPAGVEQFF.